A selection of T cell receptor beta chains follows, all from one sample in a study of early T cells in non-severe SARS-CoV-2 infection. MiXCR, run by TCRdb on the 5' RACE reads, gives a single entry per CDR3 protein. The table has some 45,000 distinct CDR3 sequences, roughly 4.2% seen once; the top ten hold just over 3%. Sequencing input: whole blood. These receptors originate from an adult who was a healthcare worker with PCR-confirmed SARS-CoV-2 infection or an uninfected control (not recorded which). The CDR3 runs from the conserved cysteine through the conserved F or W. D genes are given only for firm matches. Some rows mark clone size as missing; the rest say once, few, many or name a class of expanded clone.

clone_size j_call v_call d_call cdr3_aa cdr3_nt
many TRBJ2-7 TRBV3-1 . CASSHGIEQYF TGTGCCAGCAGCCACGGAATCGAGCAGTACTTC
many TRBJ2-6 TRBV10-3 . CAISERKRTSGANVLTF TGTGCCATCAGTGAAAGGAAAAGGACCTCTGGGGCCAACGTCCTGACTTTC
many TRBJ2-2 TRBV7-9 . CASSLNAGGDTGELFF TGTGCCAGCAGCTTAAATGCGGGTGGGGATACCGGGGAGCTGTTTTTT
many TRBJ1-1 TRBV29-1 TRBD1 CSVEAPGGSTEAFF TGCAGCGTTGAAGCCCCAGGGGGCTCCACTGAAGCTTTCTTT
many TRBJ1-1 TRBV5-5 . CASSPWGRQRNTEAFF TGTGCCAGCAGCCCCTGGGGCCGCCAGAGGAACACTGAAGCTTTCTTT
many TRBJ2-1 TRBV7-2 . CASSYRVANEQFF TGTGCCAGCAGCTACAGGGTGGCCAATGAGCAGTTCTTC
many TRBJ1-6 TRBV7-9 TRBD1 CASSFTGASPLHF TGTGCCAGCAGCTTCACAGGGGCATCACCCCTCCACTTT
many TRBJ2-5 TRBV27 TRBD1 CASSGQGDGETQYF TGTGCCAGCAGCGGACAGGGGGACGGAGAGACCCAGTACTTC
many TRBJ2-7 TRBV4-1 . CASSQDRVGLYEQYF TGCGCCAGCAGCCAAGACAGGGTCGGTCTCTACGAGCAGTACTTC
many TRBJ1-1 TRBV7-8 . CASSLMVGGPGAFF TGTGCCAGCAGCTTAATGGTAGGGGGTCCTGGAGCTTTCTTT
. TRBJ2-5 TRBV11-2 . CASSLDHRLQETQYF TGTGCCAGCAGCTTAGATCACCGTCTCCAAGAGACCCAGTACTTC